This T cell receptor (beta chain) derives from a study of HIV-infected patients and healthy controls. The study's findings and limits: HIV+ repertoires were severely depleted of MAIT alpha-chain CDR3s, unlike healthy controls. Untreated HIV+ repertoires had roughly threefold fewer distinct CDR3s and lower Shannon diversity than healthy controls.

To note about this clonotype: Its target is unknown.

Germline assignment: CDR1 SGHRS and CDR2 YFSETQ. This CDR3 contains 15 residues. The V and J ends lost 2 bases and 0 bases respectively, with 10 bases between them. No cell fractionation was done, so the repertoire covers all unsorted peripheral blood T cells. Alpha and beta constant-region primers primed reverse transcription of approximately 500 ng RNA. Each of the alpha and beta chains got its own library through chain-specific third strand synthesis with indices. From the 5' RACE reads, TCRdb called clonotypes with MiXCR, one entry per CDR3 protein. The profile shows roughly 22,000 distinct CDR3 sequences, 7.5% to 10% of them singletons.

The sample was blood. This rearrangement joins TRBV5-1 to TRBJ2-3; D gene ambiguous. The sequence came from an adult in good health. The chain's CDR3 is CASSFVRLSTDTQYF. The CDR3 region has the DNA TGCGCCAGCAGCTTCGTGAGGCTCAGCACAGATACGCAGTATTTT.